This T cell receptor beta chain was sequenced in a study of early T cells in non-severe SARS-CoV-2 infection (dated by TCRdb to the early 2020s). About the study as a whole: Because TCR sequencing was done on bulk RNA from unsorted whole blood, the alpha and beta chains could not be paired. Overall study results and their limits: VDJdb matching was skewed toward anti-spike CD8 responses and likely underestimated virus-specific expansions by missing private and CD4 specificities.

The study was a case-control design nested within a healthcare worker cohort in London, UK, with weekly nasopharyngeal swab PCR tests and blood sampling. Healthcare workers were recruited during the week of the UK lockdown, between 23 and 31 March 2020, and followed weekly for up to roughly 16 weeks. The library relied on 5' RACE. These reads were obtained on a NextSeq 500. To correct for sequencing error and PCR bias, the TCR library protocol tagged individual cDNA molecules with unique molecular identifiers. Both TCR alpha and beta chains were sequenced, and tight co-correlation was observed between alpha and beta sequence abundances in each sample. The source study handled its data this way. Decombinator V4 was used to perform V gene, J gene and CDR3 annotation of TCR sequences. Expanded TCRs were defined as changing significantly between any two time points under a Poisson model with p below 0.0001. TCR abundances were normalised to the total number of TCRs sequenced in each sample and reported as counts per million. TRAV1-2 paired with TRAJ12, TRAJ20 or TRAJ33 defined MAIT TCRs, while TRAV10 paired with TRAJ18 defined iNKT TCRs. VDJdb, accessed 1 November 2021, was searched for CMV, EBV and SARS-CoV-2 annotated TCRs, with TCRs annotated for multiple antigens excluded. TCRdb handled the public reads itself, with Q25 trimming in fastp and clone calling in MiXCR, and kept productive beta chains. Identical CDR3 protein sequences are pooled into one entry, listed with their most common genes and DNA. The V and J calls reflect TCRdb's pipeline rather than the authors' work. Here the sample has approximately 83,000 distinct CDR3 sequences; roughly 13% occur a single time. Jointly, the top ten make up under 4% of the sample.

A word on this clonotype: It has no known antigen specificity. Base quality data are lacking; no much larger clone is found one base away.

CDR1 SGHVS and CDR2 FNYEAQ are derived from the germline V gene. Spanning cysteine to phenylalanine, the CDR3 consists of 15 amino acids. Only the CDR3 DNA stays, 45 bases, in frame from base 1. V is trimmed back by 3 bases and J by 4 bases, and the junction contains 4 bases that no gene match accounts for. Input material: whole blood. The sequence joins TRBV7-6 to TRBJ1-3, with TRBD1 identical over 9 junction bases. The source of this sequence is an adult who was a healthcare worker with PCR-confirmed SARS-CoV-2 infection or an uninfected control (not recorded which). In nucleotide form, the sequence is TGTGCCAGCAGCTTGGGACAGGGAAAAGGAAACACCATATATTTT. Its coded protein is CASSLGQGKGNTIYF.